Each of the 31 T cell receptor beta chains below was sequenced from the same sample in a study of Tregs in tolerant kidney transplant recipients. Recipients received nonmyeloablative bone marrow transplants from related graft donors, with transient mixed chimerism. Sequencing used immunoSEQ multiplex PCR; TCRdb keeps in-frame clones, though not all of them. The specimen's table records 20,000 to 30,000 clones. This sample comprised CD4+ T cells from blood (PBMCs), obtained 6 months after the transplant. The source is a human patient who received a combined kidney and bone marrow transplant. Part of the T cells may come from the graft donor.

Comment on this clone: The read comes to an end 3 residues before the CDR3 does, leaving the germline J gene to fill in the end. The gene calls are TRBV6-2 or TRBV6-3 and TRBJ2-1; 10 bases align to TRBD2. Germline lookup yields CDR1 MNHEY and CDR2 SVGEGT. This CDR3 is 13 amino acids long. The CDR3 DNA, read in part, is TGTTCCCTAGCGGGAGAGGCCTACAATGAG. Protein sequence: CSLAGEAYNE. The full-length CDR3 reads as CSLAGEAYNEQFF.

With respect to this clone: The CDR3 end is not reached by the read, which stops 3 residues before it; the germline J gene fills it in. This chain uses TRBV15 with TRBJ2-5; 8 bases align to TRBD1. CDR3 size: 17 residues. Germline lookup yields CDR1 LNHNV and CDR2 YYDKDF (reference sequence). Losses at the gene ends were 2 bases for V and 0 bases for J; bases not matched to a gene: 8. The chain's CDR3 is CATSRISTGGYQETQYF. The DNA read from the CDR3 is TGTGCCACCAGCAGAATATCAACAGGGGGTTACCAAGAGACC.

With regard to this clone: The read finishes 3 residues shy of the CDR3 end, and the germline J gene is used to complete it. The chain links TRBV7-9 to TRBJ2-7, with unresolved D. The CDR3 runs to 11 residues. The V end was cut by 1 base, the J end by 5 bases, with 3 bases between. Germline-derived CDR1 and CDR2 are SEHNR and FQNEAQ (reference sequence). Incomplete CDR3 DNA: TGTGCCAGCAGCTTAGGTAACGAG. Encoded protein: CASSLGNE. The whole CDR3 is CASSLGNEQYF.

The CDR3 DNA, read in part, is TGCAGTGCTAGAGATACCTGGCGGGGGAACACCGGGGAG. Its protein product is CSARDTWRGNTGE. The whole CDR3 region reads CSARDTWRGNTGELFF. This chain connects TRBV20-1 to TRBJ2-2, with D perhaps matching TRBD2 (6 bases). The CDR3 end falls 3 residues outside the read, so it is completed with the germline J gene. V was pared by 0 bases and J by 1 base, with 12 bases between. Germline CDR1 DFQATT, CDR2 SNEGSKA (reference sequence). This CDR3 is 16 amino acids long.

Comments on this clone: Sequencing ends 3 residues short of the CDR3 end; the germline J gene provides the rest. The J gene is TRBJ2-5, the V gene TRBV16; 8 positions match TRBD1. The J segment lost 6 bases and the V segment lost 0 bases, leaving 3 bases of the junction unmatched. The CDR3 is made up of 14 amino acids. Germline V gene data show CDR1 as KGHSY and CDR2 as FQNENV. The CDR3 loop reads CASSQSSGGKTQYF. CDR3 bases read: TGTGCCAGCAGCCAATCGTCAGGGGGCAAGACC.

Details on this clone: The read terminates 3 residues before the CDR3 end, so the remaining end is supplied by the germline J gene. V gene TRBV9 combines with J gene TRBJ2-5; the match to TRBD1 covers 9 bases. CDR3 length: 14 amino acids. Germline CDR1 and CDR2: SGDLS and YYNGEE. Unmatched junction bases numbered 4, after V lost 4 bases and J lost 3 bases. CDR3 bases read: TGTGCCAGCAGCCCTGGGACAGGGAAAGAGACC. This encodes CASSPGTGKET. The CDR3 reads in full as CASSPGTGKETQYF.

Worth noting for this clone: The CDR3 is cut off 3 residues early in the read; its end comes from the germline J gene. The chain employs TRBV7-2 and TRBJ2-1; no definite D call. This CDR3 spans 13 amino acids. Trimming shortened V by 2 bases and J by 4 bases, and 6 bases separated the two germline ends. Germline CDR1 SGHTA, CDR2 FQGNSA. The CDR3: CASSLTTYNEQFF. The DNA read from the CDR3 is TGTGCCAGCAGCTTAACTACTTACAATGAG.

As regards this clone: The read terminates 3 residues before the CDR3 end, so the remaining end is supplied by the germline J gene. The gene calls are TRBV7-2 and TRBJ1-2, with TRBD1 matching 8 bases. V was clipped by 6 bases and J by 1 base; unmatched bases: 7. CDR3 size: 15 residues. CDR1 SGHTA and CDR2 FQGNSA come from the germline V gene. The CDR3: CASSPYGQGNYGYTF. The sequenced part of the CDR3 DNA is TGTGCCAGCAGTCCCTATGGACAGGGTAACTATGGC.

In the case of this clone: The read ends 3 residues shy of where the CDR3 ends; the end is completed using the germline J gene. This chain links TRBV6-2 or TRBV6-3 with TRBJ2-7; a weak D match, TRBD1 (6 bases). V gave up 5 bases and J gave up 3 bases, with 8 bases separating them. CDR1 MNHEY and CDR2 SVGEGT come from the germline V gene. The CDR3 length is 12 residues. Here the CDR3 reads CASSQQGYEQYF. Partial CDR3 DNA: TGTGCCAGCAGTCAACAGGGCTACGAG.

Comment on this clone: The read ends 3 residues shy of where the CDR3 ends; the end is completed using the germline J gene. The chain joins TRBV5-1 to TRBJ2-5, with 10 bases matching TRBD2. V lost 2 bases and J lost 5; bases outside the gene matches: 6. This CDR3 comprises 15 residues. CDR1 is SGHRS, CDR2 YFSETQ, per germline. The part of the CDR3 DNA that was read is TGCGCCAGCAGCTTTCTAGCGGGAGAGGGGGAGACC. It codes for CASSFLAGEGET. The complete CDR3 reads CASSFLAGEGETQYF.

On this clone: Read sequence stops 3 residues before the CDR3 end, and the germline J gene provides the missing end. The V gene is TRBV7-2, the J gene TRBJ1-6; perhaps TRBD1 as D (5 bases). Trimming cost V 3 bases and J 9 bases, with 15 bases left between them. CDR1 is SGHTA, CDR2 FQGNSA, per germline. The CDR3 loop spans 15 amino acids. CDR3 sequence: CASSFGRVISSPLHF. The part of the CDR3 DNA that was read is TGTGCCAGCAGCTTTGGCAGGGTAATAAGTTCACCC.

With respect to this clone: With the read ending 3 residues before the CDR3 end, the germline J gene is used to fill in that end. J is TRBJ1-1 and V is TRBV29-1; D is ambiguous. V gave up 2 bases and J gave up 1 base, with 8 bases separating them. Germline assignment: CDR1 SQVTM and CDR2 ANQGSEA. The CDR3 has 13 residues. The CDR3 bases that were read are TGCAGCGTTGAAAGGCAGAGGAACACTGAA. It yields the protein CSVERQRNTE. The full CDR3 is CSVERQRNTEAFF.

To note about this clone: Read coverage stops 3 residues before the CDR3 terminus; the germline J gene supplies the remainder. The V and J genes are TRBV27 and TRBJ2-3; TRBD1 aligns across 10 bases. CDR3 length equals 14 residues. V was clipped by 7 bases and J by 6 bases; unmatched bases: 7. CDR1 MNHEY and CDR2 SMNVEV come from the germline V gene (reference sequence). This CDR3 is CASNPGQGMDTQYF. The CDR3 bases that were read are TGTGCCAGCAATCCGGGACAGGGGATGGATACG.

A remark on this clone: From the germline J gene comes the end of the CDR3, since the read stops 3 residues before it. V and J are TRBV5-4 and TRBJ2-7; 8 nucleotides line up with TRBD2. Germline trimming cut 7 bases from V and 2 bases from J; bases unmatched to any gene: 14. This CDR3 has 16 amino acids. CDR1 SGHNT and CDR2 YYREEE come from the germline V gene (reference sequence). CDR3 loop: CASAAGVAGSTYEQYF. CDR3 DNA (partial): TGTGCCAGCGCCGCCGGGGTAGCGGGGAGCACCTACGAG.

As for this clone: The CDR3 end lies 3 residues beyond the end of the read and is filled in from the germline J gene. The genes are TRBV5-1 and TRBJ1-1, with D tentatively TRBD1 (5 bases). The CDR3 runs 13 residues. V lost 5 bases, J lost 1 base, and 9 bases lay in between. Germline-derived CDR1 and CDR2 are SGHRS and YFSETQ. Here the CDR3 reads CASRTDRNTEAFF. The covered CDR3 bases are TGCGCCAGCAGAACCGACAGGAACACTGAA.

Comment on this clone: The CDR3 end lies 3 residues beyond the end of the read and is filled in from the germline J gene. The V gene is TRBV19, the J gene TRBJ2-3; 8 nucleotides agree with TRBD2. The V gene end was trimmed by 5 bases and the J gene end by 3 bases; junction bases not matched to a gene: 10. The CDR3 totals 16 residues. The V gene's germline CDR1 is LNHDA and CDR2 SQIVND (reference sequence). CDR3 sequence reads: CASSAPRQRETDTQYF. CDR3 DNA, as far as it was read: TGTGCCAGTAGTGCCCCTAGGCAGCGGGAGACAGATACG. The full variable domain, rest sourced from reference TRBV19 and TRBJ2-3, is DGGITQSPKYLFRKEGQNVTLSCEQNLNHDAMYWYRQDPGQGLRLIYYSQIVNDFQKGDIAEGYSVSREKKESFPLTVTSAQKNPTAFYLCASSAPRQRETDTQYFGPGTRLTVL.

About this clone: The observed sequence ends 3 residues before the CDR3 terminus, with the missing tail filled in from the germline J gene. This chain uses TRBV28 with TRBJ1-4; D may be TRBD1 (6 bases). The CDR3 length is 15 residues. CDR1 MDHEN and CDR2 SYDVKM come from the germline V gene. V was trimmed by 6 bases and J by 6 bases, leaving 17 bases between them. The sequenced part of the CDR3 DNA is TGTGCCAGCAGACCACAGGGCACGGGAGATGAAAAA. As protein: CASRPQGTGDEK. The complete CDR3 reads CASRPQGTGDEKLFF.

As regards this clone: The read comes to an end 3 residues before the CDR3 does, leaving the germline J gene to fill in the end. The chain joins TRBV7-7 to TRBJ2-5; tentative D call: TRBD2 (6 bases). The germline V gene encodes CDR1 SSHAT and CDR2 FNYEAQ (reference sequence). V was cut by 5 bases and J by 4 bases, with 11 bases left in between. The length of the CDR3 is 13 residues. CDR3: CASSLGLLETQYF. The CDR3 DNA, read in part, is TGTGCCAGCAGCCTGGGACTGCTAGAGACC.

The CDR3 loop is CASSFVGIAGEQFF. CDR3 DNA, as far as it was read: TGTGCCAGCAGCTTCGTTGGGATAGCGGGTGAG. The V gene is TRBV7-2, the J gene TRBJ2-1; 7 bases map to TRBD2. The read stops 3 residues short of the end of the CDR3; the missing end is completed from the germline J gene. Germline loops: CDR1 SGHTA, CDR2 FQGNSA. The CDR3 has 14 residues. The ends lost 3 bases at V and 9 bases at J; junction bases unmatched: 8. Drawing the rest from reference TRBV7-2 and TRBJ2-1, the complete variable domain is GAGVSQSPSNKVTEKGKDVELRCDPISGHTALYWYRQSLGQGLEFLIYFQGNSAPDKSGLPSDRFSAERTGGSVSTLTIQRTQQEDSAVYLCASSFVGIAGEQFFGPGTRLTVL.

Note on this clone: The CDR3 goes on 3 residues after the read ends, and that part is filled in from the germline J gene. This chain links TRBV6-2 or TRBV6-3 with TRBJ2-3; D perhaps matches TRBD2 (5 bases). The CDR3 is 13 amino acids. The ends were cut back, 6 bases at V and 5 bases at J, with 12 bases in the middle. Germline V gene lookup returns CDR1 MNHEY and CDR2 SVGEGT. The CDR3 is CASRSGGGDTQYF. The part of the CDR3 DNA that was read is TGTGCCAGCAGAAGCGGCGGTGGAGATACG.

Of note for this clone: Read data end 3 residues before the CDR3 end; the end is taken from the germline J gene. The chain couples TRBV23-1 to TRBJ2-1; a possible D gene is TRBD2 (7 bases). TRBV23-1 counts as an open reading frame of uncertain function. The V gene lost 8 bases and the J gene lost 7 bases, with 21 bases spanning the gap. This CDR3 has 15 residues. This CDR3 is CASGGTGGRSNEQFF. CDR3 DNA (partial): TGCGCCAGCGGAGGGACGGGGGGCCGATCTAATGAG.

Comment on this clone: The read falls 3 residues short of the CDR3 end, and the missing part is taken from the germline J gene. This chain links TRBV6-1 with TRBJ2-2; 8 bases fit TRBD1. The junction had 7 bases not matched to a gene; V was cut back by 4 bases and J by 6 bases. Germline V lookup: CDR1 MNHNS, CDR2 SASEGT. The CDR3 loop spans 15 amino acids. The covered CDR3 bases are TGTGCCAGCAGTGGCGACAGGGGAAGGGCCGGGGAG. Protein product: CASSGDRGRAGE. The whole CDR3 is CASSGDRGRAGELFF.

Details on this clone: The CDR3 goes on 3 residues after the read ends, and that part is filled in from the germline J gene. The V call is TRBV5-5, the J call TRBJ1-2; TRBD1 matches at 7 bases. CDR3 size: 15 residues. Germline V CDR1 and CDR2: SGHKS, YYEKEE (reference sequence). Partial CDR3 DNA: TGTGCCAGCAGCTTGGGGCCTACAGGGGCGCGAGGC. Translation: CASSLGPTGARG. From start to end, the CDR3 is CASSLGPTGARGYTF.

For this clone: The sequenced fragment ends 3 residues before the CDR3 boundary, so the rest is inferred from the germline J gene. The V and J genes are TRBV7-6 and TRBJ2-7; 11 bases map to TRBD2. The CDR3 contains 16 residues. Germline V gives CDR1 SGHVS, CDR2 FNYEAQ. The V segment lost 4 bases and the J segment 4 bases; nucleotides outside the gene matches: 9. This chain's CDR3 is CASSSKLAGVLYEQYF. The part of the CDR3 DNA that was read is TGTGCCAGCAGCTCAAAACTAGCGGGGGTACTATACGAG. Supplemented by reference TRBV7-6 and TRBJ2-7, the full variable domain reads GAGVSQSPRYKVTKRGQDVALRCDPISGHVSLYWYRQALGQGPEFLTYFNYEAQQDKSGLPNDRFSAERPEGSISTLTIQRTEQRDSAMYRCASSSKLAGVLYEQYFGPGTRLTVT.

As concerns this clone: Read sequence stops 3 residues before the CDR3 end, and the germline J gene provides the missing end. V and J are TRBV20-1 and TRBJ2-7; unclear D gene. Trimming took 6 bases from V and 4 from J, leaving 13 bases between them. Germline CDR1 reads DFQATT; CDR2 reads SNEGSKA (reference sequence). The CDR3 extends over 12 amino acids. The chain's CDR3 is CSAPSVGYEQYF. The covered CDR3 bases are TGCAGTGCCCCCTCTGTCGGGTACGAG.

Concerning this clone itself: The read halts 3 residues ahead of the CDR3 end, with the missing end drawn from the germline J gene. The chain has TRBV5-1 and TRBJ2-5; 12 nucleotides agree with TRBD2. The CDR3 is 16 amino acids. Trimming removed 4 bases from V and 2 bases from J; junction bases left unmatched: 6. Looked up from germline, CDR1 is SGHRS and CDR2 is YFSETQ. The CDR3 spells CASSPTSGSGQETQYF. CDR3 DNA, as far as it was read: TGCGCCAGCAGCCCGACTAGCGGGAGTGGGCAAGAGACC.

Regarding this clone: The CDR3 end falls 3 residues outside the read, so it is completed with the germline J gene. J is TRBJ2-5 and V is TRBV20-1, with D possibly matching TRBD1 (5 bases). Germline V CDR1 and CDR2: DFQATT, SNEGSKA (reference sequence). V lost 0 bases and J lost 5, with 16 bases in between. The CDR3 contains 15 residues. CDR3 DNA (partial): TGCAGTGCTAGAGAATTCCTCCTCAGGGTGGAGACC. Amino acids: CSAREFLLRVET. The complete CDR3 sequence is CSAREFLLRVETQYF.

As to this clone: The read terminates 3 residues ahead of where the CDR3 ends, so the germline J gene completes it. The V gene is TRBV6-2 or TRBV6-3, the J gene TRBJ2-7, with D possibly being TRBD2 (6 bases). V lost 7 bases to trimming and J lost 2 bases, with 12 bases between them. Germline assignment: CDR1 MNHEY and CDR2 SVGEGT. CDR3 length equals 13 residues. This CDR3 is CASTRDLTYEQYF. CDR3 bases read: TGTGCCAGCACCCGGGACTTAACCTACGAG.

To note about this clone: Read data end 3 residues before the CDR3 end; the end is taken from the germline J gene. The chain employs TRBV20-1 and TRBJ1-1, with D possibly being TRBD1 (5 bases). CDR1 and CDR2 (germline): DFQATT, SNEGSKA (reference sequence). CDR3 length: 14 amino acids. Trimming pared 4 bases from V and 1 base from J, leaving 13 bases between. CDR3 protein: CSATSSRGNTEAFF. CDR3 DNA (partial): TGCAGTGCTACATCCTCAAGGGGGAACACTGAA.

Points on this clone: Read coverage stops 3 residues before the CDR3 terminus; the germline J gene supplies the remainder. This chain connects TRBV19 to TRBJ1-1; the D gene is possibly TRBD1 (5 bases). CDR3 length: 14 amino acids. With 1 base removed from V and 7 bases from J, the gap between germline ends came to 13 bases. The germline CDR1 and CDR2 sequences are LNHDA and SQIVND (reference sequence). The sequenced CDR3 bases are TGTGCCAGTAGTATAGCGGCAGGGCCAATTGAA. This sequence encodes CASSIAAGPIE. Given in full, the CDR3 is CASSIAAGPIEAFF.

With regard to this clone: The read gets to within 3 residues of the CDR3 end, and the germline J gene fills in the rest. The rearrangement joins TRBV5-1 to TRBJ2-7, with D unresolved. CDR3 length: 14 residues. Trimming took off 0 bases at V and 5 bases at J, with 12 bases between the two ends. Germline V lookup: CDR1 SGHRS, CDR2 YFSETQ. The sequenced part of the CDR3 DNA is TGCGCCAGCAGCTTGGTTTTAGGGTTGAACGAG. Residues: CASSLVLGLNE. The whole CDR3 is CASSLVLGLNEQYF.